The 16 T cell receptor beta chains presented below share a single source sample, sequenced in a study of CD4 and CD8 cells across lung adenocarcinoma regions (dated by TCRdb to between 2018 and 2020). The library came from PCR. The sequencer listed for this sample is HiSeq X Ten. The public reads were quality trimmed at Q25 with fastp and then assembled into clones with MiXCR by TCRdb, keeping productive beta chains. All rows with the same CDR3 protein become a single entry with the most common DNA and genes. Within this sample are 25,000 to 30,000 distinct CDR3 sequences, with more than 45% of them counted one time only. Approximately 45% of the sample is in the top ten clones. Source material: CD8+ T cells from the center of a lung tumor. This specimen's cell subset or site label, per the study, means: tumor center region. The receptors originated from a male donor with lung adenocarcinoma. The CD4 and CD8 labels of this study may be unreliable.

CDR3 protein: CASSYSRGRRPHGCTETLFF. The CDR3 DNA reads TGTGCCAGCAGTTACTCGAGGGGTAGGAGGCCGCATGGGTGCACCGAGACGCTGTTTTTT. The chain recombines TRBV6-8 with TRBJ2-2; TRBD1 or TRBD2 may be the D gene (5 bases each). Germline V lookup: CDR1 MNHGY, CDR2 SAAAGT. The CDR3 is 20 amino acids. Trimming cost V 0 bases and J 13 bases, with 33 bases left between them.

The genes are TRBV25-1 and TRBJ1-1, with 7 bases aligning to TRBD1. V lost 6 bases and J lost 6; bases outside the gene matches: 10. In germline, CDR1 is MGHDK, CDR2 SYGVNS. The length of the CDR3 is 14 residues. CDR3 protein: CASSLQTGMAEAFF. The CDR3 DNA is TGTGCCAGCAGCTTACAGACAGGGATGGCTGAAGCTTTCTTT.

This clonotype appeared many times. CDR3 sequence (DNA): TGTGCCAGCAGTGCTCGGGATTTCAATGAGCAGTTCTTC. Protein product: CASSARDFNEQFF. This sequence joins TRBV6-1 and TRBJ2-1; perhaps TRBD2 as D (5 bases). The length of the CDR3 is 13 residues. V shed 4 bases and J shed 6 bases, with 10 bases lying between them. Germline CDR1 is MNHNS and CDR2 is SASEGT.

V usage is TRBV6-5 and J usage is TRBJ1-5, with D possibly matching TRBD1 (6 bases). This CDR3 is built from 15 residues. The germline gives CDR1 MNHEY, CDR2 SVGAGI. Trimming cost V 2 bases and J 0 bases, with 8 bases left between them. The CDR3 coding sequence is TGTGCCAGCAGTTACACAGGGAATAGCAATCAGCCCCAGCATTTT. As protein: CASSYTGNSNQPQHF.

This clonotype came up many times. A junction end diverges from the germline sequence, so it may reflect a read error. V usage is TRBV4-1 and J usage is TRBJ2-5, with D perhaps TRBD2 (5 bases). CDR3 length equals 14 residues. CDR1 is MGHRA and CDR2 is YSYEKL in the germline V gene. The CDR3 reads CASSQDEDRTVLVF. DNA of the CDR3: TGCGCCAGCAGCCAAGATGAGGACCGGACTGTGCTCGTCTTC.

This clonotype was detected a few times. The junction departs from germline at one end; a sequencing error may be responsible. The V gene is TRBV6-1, the J gene TRBJ2-3; D possibly uses TRBD1 or TRBD2 (5 bases each). This CDR3 has 16 amino acids. Germline V gene data show CDR1 as MNHNS and CDR2 as SASEGT. In DNA form, the CDR3 reads TGTGCCAGCAGGGGAGCCGGGACCGGGGTTGGGGAGACCCAGTACTTT. Encoded protein: CASRGAGTGVGETQYF.

With regard to this clonotype: One end of the junction varies from germline; a read error may be responsible. The gene calls are TRBV10-3 and TRBJ2-3; 8 nucleotides line up with TRBD2. The CDR3 consists of 18 residues. Germline assignment: CDR1 ENHRY and CDR2 SYGVKD. CDR3 nucleotides: TGTGCCATCAGGAGCATAGCGGGACCACACGGGAACCCAGATACGCAGTACTTT. Protein product: CAIRSIAGPHGNPDTQYF.

In its sample, this clonotype was seen once. CDR3 loop: CASALSTGGNYNEQFF. CDR3 in DNA: TGCGCCAGTGCCCTGAGTACGGGAGGGAACTACAATGAGCAGTTCTTC. The V and J genes are TRBV10-1 and TRBJ2-7; 8 bases map to TRBD2. The J call may be incorrect, as the DNA end agrees better with TRBJ2-1. This CDR3 is 16 amino acids long. CDR1 WNHNN and CDR2 SYGVQD come from the germline V gene (reference sequence).

This clonotype was observed a handful of times. Germline and junction disagree at one end, which may indicate a read error. The chain uses TRBV6-1 and TRBJ2-3, with 10 bases aligning to TRBD1. CDR3 length: 16 residues. Germline V CDR1 and CDR2: MNHNS, SASEGT. The CDR3: CASREAGTGVGDTQYF. The DNA of the CDR3 is TGTGCCAGCAGGGAAGCCGGGACAGGGGTCGGGGATACGCAGTATTTC.

This clonotype was counted a single time. V gene TRBV25-1 combines with J gene TRBJ2-1; 11 nucleotides match TRBD2. Germline lookup yields CDR1 MGHDK and CDR2 SYGVNS. The J segment lost 5 bases and the V segment lost 3 bases, leaving 3 bases of the junction unmatched. The CDR3 has 15 amino acids. CDR3 nucleotide sequence: TGTGCCAGCAGTGATGGGACTAGCGGTAACAATGAGCAGTTCTTC. The encoded protein is CASSDGTSGNNEQFF.

The chain uses TRBV10-2 and TRBJ2-3, with D possibly TRBD1 on 5 matching bases. This CDR3 spans 13 amino acids. V gave up 9 bases and J gave up 12 bases, with 22 bases separating them. The V gene's germline CDR1 is WSHSY and CDR2 SAAADI. The CDR3 DNA is TGCGCCAGGGGGCTTTGTGGCGGAGACACTCAGTATTTT. This sequence encodes CARGLCGGDTQYF.

The V and J genes are TRBV10-2 and TRBJ2-3, with D possibly being TRBD2 (7 bases). This CDR3 contains 16 residues. Germline lookup yields CDR1 WSHSY and CDR2 SAAADI. V lost 6 bases and J 4 bases, leaving 20 bases between the germline ends. In DNA, the CDR3 is TGCGCCAGCAGGGGGCCCGGGGGGCGACCCCCAGATACGCAGTATTTT. As protein: CASRGPGGRPPDTQYF.

The chain has TRBV9 and TRBJ1-1; D not resolved. Germline-derived CDR1 and CDR2 are SGDLS and YYNGEE. This CDR3 region has 14 residues. The V gene lost 3 bases and the J gene lost 5 bases, with 14 bases spanning the gap. The CDR3 is CASSASSFGTEAFF. CDR3 bases: TGTGCCAGCAGCGCCTCAAGTTTCGGGACTGAAGCTTTCTTT. The full variable domain, completed using reference TRBV9 and TRBJ1-1, is DSGVTQTPKHLITATGQRVTLRCSPRSGDLSVYWYQQSLDQGLQFLIQYYNGEERAKGNILERFSAQQFPDLHSELNLSSLELGDSALYFCASSASSFGTEAFFGQGTRLTVV.

Of note for this clonotype: Because the CDR3 is missing its conserved closing phenylalanine or tryptophan, this is likely a read error. The DNA is left out, because the CDR3 cannot be placed on it with certainty; the CDR3 is given as TCRdb lists it. J is TRBJ2-1 and V is TRBV29-1; TRBD2, the table's D call, lacks a check against the DNA. Germline CDR1 SQVTM, CDR2 ANQGSEA. The CDR3 spans 14 amino acids, including both terminal residues. The CDR3 spells CSAGGRRGVRLPCS.

Comment on this clonotype: An end of the junction does not agree with germline; a read error may underlie this. The CDR3 region is CASSGAGAGVEDTQYF. CDR3 bases: TGTGCCAGCAGTGGGGCCGGGGCAGGTGTCGAGGATACCCAGTACTTT. V is TRBV6-1 and J is TRBJ2-5; D is tentatively TRBD1 or TRBD2 (5 bases each). Germline-derived CDR1 and CDR2 are MNHNS and SASEGT. CDR3 length: 16 amino acids.

This clonotype came up a few times. The rearrangement joins TRBV6-1 to TRBJ2-2; D is unclear. The CDR3 spans 13 residues. V dropped 6 bases and J dropped 0 bases, with 5 bases sitting between them. Germline CDR1 reads MNHNS; CDR2 reads SASEGT. In nucleotides, the CDR3 is TGTGCCAGCAGGGGCGCGAACACCGGGGAGCTGTTTTTT. This translates into CASRGANTGELFF.